The 20 T cell receptor beta chains below were found in one sample sequenced in a study of blood T cell repertoires in COVID-19. The method was immunoSEQ multiplex PCR; TCRdb's version includes in-frame clones alone and lacks a portion of them. The table records 100,000 to 130,000 clones, approximately 90% of them present only once. Sequencing was done on a sample of peripheral blood. The receptors derive from a woman aged 25 to 39 with acute or convalescent COVID-19.

This clone was counted once. The chain joins TRBV11-3 to TRBJ2-1; 8 bases align to TRBD1. From germline, CDR1 is SGHNT and CDR2 YENEEA. CDR3 length: 15 amino acids. The V gene end was trimmed by 5 bases and the J gene end by 0 bases; junction bases not matched to a gene: 3. The DNA for the CDR3 is TGTGCCAGCAGCCGAGGGACAGGCTCCTACAATGAGCAGTTCTTC. This gives the protein CASSRGTGSYNEQFF.

The chain uses TRBV4-1 and TRBJ1-4, with D maybe TRBD1 (6 bases). Germline CDR1 and CDR2: MGHRA and YSYEKL. V lost 4 bases to trimming and J lost 4 bases, with 13 bases between them. The CDR3 loop spans 15 amino acids. CDR3 nucleotides: TGCGCCAGCAGCCGACCACAGGGTAATAATGAAAAACTGTTTTTT. The encoded protein is CASSRPQGNNEKLFF.

This sequence joins TRBV3-1 (or the pseudogene TRBV3-2) and TRBJ2-1; D is possibly TRBD2 (6 bases). V was cut by 4 bases and J by 3 bases, with 13 bases left in between. The CDR3 extends over 15 amino acids. CDR1 and CDR2 from the germline V gene are LGHDT and YNNKEL (reference sequence). CDR3 DNA: TGTGCCAGCAGCCGAGGGGCGGGAATCTACAATGAGCAGTTCTTC. Its protein is CASSRGAGIYNEQFF.

The chain employs TRBV11-2 and TRBJ2-6; no clear D gene. Between the trimmed V and J ends, which lost 5 bases and 0 bases, there was a span of 20 bases. Germline V gene lookup returns CDR1 SGHAT and CDR2 FQNNGV. This CDR3 spans 19 amino acids. Written as DNA, the CDR3 is TGTGCCAGCAGCCAGAACCATATACACAGTGGCTCTGGGGCCAACGTCCTGACTTTC. This codes for CASSQNHIHSGSGANVLTF. The variable domain in full, with the rest retrieved from reference TRBV11-2 and TRBJ2-6, is EAGVAQSPRYKIIEKRQSVAFWCNPISGHATLYWYQQILGQGPKLLIQFQNNGVVDDSQLPKDRFSAERLKGVDSTLKIQPAKLEDSAVYLCASSQNHIHSGSGANVLTFGAGSRLTVL.

CDR3 nucleotides: TGTGCCAGCAGCAAAGGGGTTACTGAAGCTTTCTTT. Its translation: CASSKGVTEAFF. This sequence joins TRBV12-3 or TRBV12-4 and TRBJ1-1; maybe TRBD1 (5 bases). This CDR3 is built from 12 residues. V shed 6 bases and J shed 5 bases, with 10 bases lying between them.

The chain couples TRBV13 to TRBJ2-7; 7 bases are shared with TRBD1. V lost 5 bases to trimming and J lost 0 bases; unmatched junction nucleotides: 13. Looked up from germline, CDR1 is PRHDT and CDR2 is FYEKMQ (reference sequence). There are 17 residues in the CDR3. The CDR3 nucleotides are TGTGCCAGCAGCGCGAGTTTGGGACAGCCTACCTCCTACGAGCAGTACTTC. Its protein is CASSASLGQPTSYEQYF. Full variable domain (outside the CDR3, taken from reference TRBV13 and TRBJ2-7): AAGVIQSPRHLIKEKRETATLKCYPIPRHDTVYWYQQGPGQDPQFLISFYEKMQSDKGSIPDRFSAQQFSDYHSELNMSSLELGDSALYFCASSASLGQPTSYEQYFGPGTRLTVT.

The rearrangement uses TRBV9 and TRBJ2-5; D is unclear. Germline CDR1 and CDR2: SGDLS and YYNGEE. The CDR3 extends over 12 amino acids. V gave up 3 bases and J gave up 2 bases, with 5 bases separating them. CDR3 in amino acids: CASSAYQETQYF. In DNA form, the CDR3 reads TGTGCCAGCAGCGCGTATCAAGAGACCCAGTACTTC. Full variable domain (outside the CDR3, taken from reference TRBV9 and TRBJ2-5): DSGVTQTPKHLITATGQRVTLRCSPRSGDLSVYWYQQSLDQGLQFLIQYYNGEERAKGNILERFSAQQFPDLHSELNLSSLELGDSALYFCASSAYQETQYFGPGTRLLVL.

The rearrangement links TRBV29-1 to TRBJ2-1; D is ambiguous. The CDR3 has 12 amino acids. V was pared by 6 bases and J by 6 bases, with 12 bases between. Per the germline V gene, CDR1 is SQVTM and CDR2 is ANQGSEA. The CDR3 DNA follows: TGCAGCGTCTCGTTTGGCGGCAATGAGCAGTTCTTC. It is translated as CSVSFGGNEQFF.

The rearrangement uses TRBV7-8 and TRBJ1-1; D remains ambiguous. Trimming shortened V by 4 bases and J by 3 bases, and 6 bases separated the two germline ends. Germline CDR1 and CDR2: SGHVS and FQNEAQ. The CDR3 is 12 amino acids. The CDR3 sequence: CASSSYYTEAFF. The CDR3 nucleotides read TGTGCCAGCAGCTCATACTACACTGAAGCTTTCTTT.

The V call is TRBV24-1, the J call TRBJ1-5, with D possibly matching TRBD1 (5 bases). This CDR3 has 14 residues. Germline values: CDR1 KGHDR, CDR2 SFDVKD. V was clipped by 9 bases and J by 7 bases, with 18 bases between them. DNA for the CDR3: TGTGCCACCTCGGCCAGTGCCTCAGGGCAGCCCCAGCATTTT. Protein: CATSASASGQPQHF.

V is TRBV3-1 (or the pseudogene TRBV3-2) and J is TRBJ2-1, with 14 nucleotides matching TRBD2. CDR1 is LGHDT, CDR2 YNNKEL, per germline (reference sequence). The CDR3 runs 17 residues. Trimming cost V 4 bases and J 0 bases; bases outside gene matches: 2. This chain's CDR3 is CASSRTSGGSSYNEQFF. DNA for the CDR3: TGTGCCAGCAGCCGGACTAGCGGGGGGAGCTCCTACAATGAGCAGTTCTTC.

This rearrangement joins TRBV6-4 to TRBJ1-2; weak D call: TRBD1 (6 bases). CDR3 length: 13 amino acids. Per germline, CDR1 MRHNA and CDR2 SNTAGT. Trimming took off 6 bases at V and 0 bases at J, with 8 bases between the two ends. Here the CDR3 DNA reads TGTGCCAGCAGCCCAGGGGCTAACTATGGCTACACCTTC. Translation: CASSPGANYGYTF.

This chain uses TRBV7-9 with TRBJ1-6, with 7 bases aligning to TRBD1. V was clipped by 4 bases and J by 6 bases; unmatched bases: 12. This CDR3 is built from 17 residues. In germline, CDR1 is SEHNR, CDR2 FQNEAQ (reference sequence). The CDR3 here is CASSSPTTGVSNSPLHF. The CDR3 region has the DNA TGTGCCAGCAGCTCCCCTACTACAGGGGTCTCTAATTCACCCCTCCACTTT.

The chain recombines TRBV9 with TRBJ2-5; 12 bases map to TRBD1. The CDR3 totals 19 residues. V lost 3 bases, J lost 2 bases, and 14 bases stayed unmatched. Germline assignment: CDR1 SGDLS and CDR2 YYNGEE. CDR3 nucleotide sequence: TGTGCCAGCAGCGGACCGGGACAGGGGGCGACAAGAACGCAAGAGACCCAGTACTTC. Residues: CASSGPGQGATRTQETQYF.

This rearrangement joins TRBV7-2 to TRBJ1-2; D uncertain. Germline lookup yields CDR1 SGHTA and CDR2 FQGNSA. Trimming removed 1 base at V and 6 bases at J, with 15 bases between. There are 15 residues in the CDR3. The CDR3 loop reads CASSLVGGRRDGYTF. CDR3 bases: TGTGCCAGCAGCTTAGTCGGCGGGAGGAGGGATGGCTACACCTTC.

This chain links TRBV9 with TRBJ2-1, with a possible D match to TRBD2 (5 bases). The CDR3 runs 15 residues. V was trimmed by 0 bases and J by 4 bases, leaving 11 bases between them. The germline V gene has CDR1 SGDLS and CDR2 YYNGEE. The chain's CDR3 is CASSVDWTPYNEQFF. For the CDR3, the DNA is TGTGCCAGCAGCGTAGACTGGACTCCTTACAATGAGCAGTTCTTC. Supplemented by reference TRBV9 and TRBJ2-1, the full variable domain reads DSGVTQTPKHLITATGQRVTLRCSPRSGDLSVYWYQQSLDQGLQFLIQYYNGEERAKGNILERFSAQQFPDLHSELNLSSLELGDSALYFCASSVDWTPYNEQFFGPGTRLTVL.

The V gene is TRBV30, the J gene TRBJ2-2; 8 nucleotides match TRBD1. The CDR3 contains 13 residues. The J segment lost 5 bases and the V segment lost 3 bases, leaving 2 bases of the junction unmatched. Germline-derived CDR1 and CDR2 are GTSNPN and SVGIG (reference sequence). The CDR3 bases are TGTGCCTGGAGCAGGGGGCGGACCGGGGAGCTGTTTTTT. It codes for CAWSRGRTGELFF.

The rearrangement links TRBV9 to TRBJ1-1, with D possibly matching TRBD1 (5 bases). The length of the CDR3 is 14 residues. V shed 0 bases and J shed 4 bases, with 10 bases lying between them. Per germline, CDR1 SGDLS and CDR2 YYNGEE. In DNA form, the CDR3 reads TGTGCCAGCAGCGTAGAACAGGATGGCACTGAAGCTTTCTTT. Translating it yields CASSVEQDGTEAFF.

This clone occurred once. The CDR3 loop reads CASSQSTGSYGYTF. The CDR3, as DNA: TGTGCCAGCAGCCAATCGACGGGTTCCTATGGCTACACCTTC. The chain couples TRBV14 to TRBJ1-2; D is undetermined. The CDR3 spans 14 residues. V gave up 2 bases and J gave up 4 bases, with 11 bases separating them. CDR1 SGHDN and CDR2 FVKESK come from the germline V gene.

The chain uses TRBV30 and TRBJ2-7; no firm D call. The V gene's germline CDR1 is GTSNPN and CDR2 SVGIG (reference sequence). Between the trimmed V and J ends, which lost 2 bases and 0 bases, there was a span of 14 bases. This CDR3 is 15 amino acids long. The CDR3 bases are TGTGCCTGGAGTTCCTGGGCAGAGAGCTCCTACGAGCAGTACTTC. The encoded protein is CAWSSWAESSYEQYF.